This TCR beta chain was captured by sequencing in a study of blood T cell repertoires in COVID-19. Whole-study context: Specimens from acute and convalescent COVID-19 originated in the United States, Italy and Spain. PBMCs, B-cell-depleted T cells, or T cells provided the cDNA or gDNA that made up the material.

Losses at the gene ends were 3 bases for V and 8 bases for J; bases not matched to a gene: 12. The germline gives CDR1 MDHEN, CDR2 SYDVKM. CDR3 length equals 16 residues. In the authors' workflow: Reference gene primer amplification gave nucleated cell count estimates. Sequenced by immunoSEQ multiplex PCR; TCRdb stores in-frame clones only, minus some. V and J calls and clone size are copied from that table; D and trimming were computed from the DNA. The profile shows a few hundred thousand clones, 82% of them singletons. The sequencing sample was made of peripheral blood. The chain carries TRBV28 and TRBJ2-1; 8 bases agree with TRBD2. The receptor comes from a woman between 18 and 29 years old with acute or convalescent COVID-19. The CDR3: CASSLPLGGAGDEQFF. In nucleotides, the CDR3 is TGTGCCAGCAGTTTGCCCCTCGGGGGGGCGGGGGATGAGCAGTTCTTC.